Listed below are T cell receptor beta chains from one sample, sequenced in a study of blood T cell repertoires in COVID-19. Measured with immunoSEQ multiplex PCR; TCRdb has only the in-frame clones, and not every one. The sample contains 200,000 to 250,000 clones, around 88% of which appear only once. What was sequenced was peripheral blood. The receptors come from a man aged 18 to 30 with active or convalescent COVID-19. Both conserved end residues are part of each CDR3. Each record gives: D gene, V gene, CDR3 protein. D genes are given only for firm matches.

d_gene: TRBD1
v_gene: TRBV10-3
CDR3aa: CAITLGQGREQYF

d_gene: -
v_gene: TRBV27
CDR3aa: CASSLGGFGNTIYF

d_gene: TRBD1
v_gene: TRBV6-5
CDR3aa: CASKRGQGDYGYTF

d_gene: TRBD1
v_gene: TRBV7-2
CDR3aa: CASSLVVGQGNSPLHF

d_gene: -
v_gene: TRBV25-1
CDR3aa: CASSDRTAPYEQYF

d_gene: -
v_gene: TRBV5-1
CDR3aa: CASSLGNAGSQYEQYF

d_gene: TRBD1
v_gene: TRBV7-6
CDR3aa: CASSSPDRGHTEAFF

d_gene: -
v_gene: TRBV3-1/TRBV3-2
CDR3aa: CASSWSGLGDTDTQYF

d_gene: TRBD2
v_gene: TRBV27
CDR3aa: CASSFQYGEGRNTGELFF

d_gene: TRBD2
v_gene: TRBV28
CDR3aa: CASSLVIAGVYEQYF

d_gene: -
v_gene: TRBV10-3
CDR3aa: CAIRNTGSDSPLHF

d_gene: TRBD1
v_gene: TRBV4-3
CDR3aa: CASSQVDRGTEAFF

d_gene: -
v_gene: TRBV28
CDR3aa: CASSQGQGQEGQFF

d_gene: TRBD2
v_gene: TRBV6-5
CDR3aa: CASSDPGGYEQYF

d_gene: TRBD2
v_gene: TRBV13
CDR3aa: CASSLRGVNTGELFF

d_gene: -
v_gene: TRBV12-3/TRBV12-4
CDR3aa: CASSTGAGNTIYF

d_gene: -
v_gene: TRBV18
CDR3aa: CASSPKGNSPLHF

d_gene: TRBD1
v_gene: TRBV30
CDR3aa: CAWSDRDRVTGELFF

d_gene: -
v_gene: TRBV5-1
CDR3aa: CASSPQDHLVGNSPLHF

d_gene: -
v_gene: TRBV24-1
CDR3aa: CATSDSTETGELFF

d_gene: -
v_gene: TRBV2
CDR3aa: CASSAPPSSYNEQFF

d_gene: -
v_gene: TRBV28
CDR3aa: CASSLRRNTEAFF

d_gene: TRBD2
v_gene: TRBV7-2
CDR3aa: CASSRGLAVSYEQYF

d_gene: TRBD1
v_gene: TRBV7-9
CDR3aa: CASSLGGTGHHQPQHF

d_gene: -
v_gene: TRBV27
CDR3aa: CASSLKAAAQETQYF

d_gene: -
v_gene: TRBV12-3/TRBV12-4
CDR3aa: CASSPGSYNEQFF

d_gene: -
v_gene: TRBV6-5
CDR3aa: CASSYASGNYGYTF

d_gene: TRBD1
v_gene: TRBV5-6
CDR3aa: CASSLAGGEGGYTF

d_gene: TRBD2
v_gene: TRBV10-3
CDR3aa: CAISESRLAGGGNEQFF

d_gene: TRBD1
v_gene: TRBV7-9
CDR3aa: CASSPDRGGTDTQYF

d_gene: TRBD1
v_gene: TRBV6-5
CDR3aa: CASRKTGVETQYF

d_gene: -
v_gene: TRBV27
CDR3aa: CASSLGGRRGSYNEQFF

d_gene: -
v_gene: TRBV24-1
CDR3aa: CATSDFGPNEPNQPQHF

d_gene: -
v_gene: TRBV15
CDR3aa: CATSRDPWGDAYEQYF

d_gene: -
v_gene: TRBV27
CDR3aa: CASSPTGGRYGYTF

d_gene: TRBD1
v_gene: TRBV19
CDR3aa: CASSIGTGPGYEQYF

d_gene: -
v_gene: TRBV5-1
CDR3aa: CASRPQTVYSSYEQYF

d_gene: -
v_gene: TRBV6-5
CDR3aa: CASIKDGTRQETQYF

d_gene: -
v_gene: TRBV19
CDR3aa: CASSIQGLGEAFF

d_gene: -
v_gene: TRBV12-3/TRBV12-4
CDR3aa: CASSFYSREQFF

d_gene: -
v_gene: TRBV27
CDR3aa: CASSFGGAVGYGYTF

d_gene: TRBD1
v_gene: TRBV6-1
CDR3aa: CASSEAGTGVHTIYF

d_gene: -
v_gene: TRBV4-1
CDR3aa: CASSQAIVETQYF

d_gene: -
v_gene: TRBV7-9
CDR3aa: CASSLAEGAINQPQHF

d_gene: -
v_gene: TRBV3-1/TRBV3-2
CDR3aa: CASSQDWTGSHTF

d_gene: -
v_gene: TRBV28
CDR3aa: CASSPTGYNEQFF

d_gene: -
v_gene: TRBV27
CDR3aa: CASSLSLSVSVSPLHF

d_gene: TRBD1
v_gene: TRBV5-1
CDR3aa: CASSAADRASGNTIYF

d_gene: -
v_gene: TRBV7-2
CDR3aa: CASNNFRQENEQYF

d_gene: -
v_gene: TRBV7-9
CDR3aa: CASSLLEFPDEKLFF

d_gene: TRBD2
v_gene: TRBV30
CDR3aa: CAWSGAREGREQYF

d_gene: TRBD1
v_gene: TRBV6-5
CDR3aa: CASRGGQGAGETQYF

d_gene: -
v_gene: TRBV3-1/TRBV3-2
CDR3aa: CASSHEPARSTDTQYF

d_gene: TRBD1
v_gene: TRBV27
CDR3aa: CASSLSVDRSANYGYTF

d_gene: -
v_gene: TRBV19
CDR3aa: CASSRHGSRTEAFF

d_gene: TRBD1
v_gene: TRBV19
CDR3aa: CATEQGVYGYTF

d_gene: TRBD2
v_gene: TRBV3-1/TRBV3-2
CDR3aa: CASSAGLAGVEQYF

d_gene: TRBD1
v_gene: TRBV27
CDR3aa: CASSLSGGLSDTQYF

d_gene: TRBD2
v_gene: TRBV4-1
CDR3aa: CASRQTPLAEHQETQYF

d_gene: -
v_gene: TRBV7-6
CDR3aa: CASKPGAGFPFTEAFF